The entry below describes one T cell receptor beta chain. CDR1 is MNHEY, CDR2 SVGEGT, per germline. This CDR3 comprises 15 residues. V trimming: 2 bases; J trimming: 3 bases; junction bases outside the gene matches: 3. The repertoire was sequenced with immunoSEQ multiplex PCR; TCRdb's copy has only in-frame clones and lacks some. The sample yields about 64,000 clones, about 88% seen once. This sample was included in a study of blood T cell repertoires in COVID-19. This TCR derives from a woman between 55 and 75 years old with COVID-19, enrolled during active disease. The chain joins TRBV6-2 or TRBV6-3 to TRBJ2-1; 8 bases are a match to TRBD2. Source material: peripheral blood. The CDR3 reads CASSYMAGGYNEQFF. CDR3 nucleotides: TGTGCCAGCAGTTACATGGCGGGAGGCTACAATGAGCAGTTCTTC.